A selection of T cell receptor beta chains follows, all from one sample in a study of blood T cell repertoires in COVID-19. Profiled with immunoSEQ multiplex PCR; TCRdb holds only in-frame clones, not every one. The sample records around 72,000 clones, over 75% being singletons. The material sequenced was peripheral blood. These receptors all come from a man aged 45-60 years with acute or convalescent COVID-19. CDR3s leave out the opening cysteine and the closing phenylalanine or tryptophan. Each record gives: J gene, V gene, CDR3 protein.

TRBJ2-7 TRBV6-5 ASSYAGYEQY
TRBJ1-1 TRBV7-2 ASSTQTVYTEAF
TRBJ2-2 TRBV10-1 ASSESSGARTGELF
TRBJ1-4 TRBV18 ASSSILPVSTNEKLF
TRBJ2-5 TRBV6-5 ASSTYRGETQY
TRBJ2-1 TRBV27 ASRPGTSGYNEQF
TRBJ1-6 TRBV24-1 ATSDRWTDSPLH
TRBJ1-2 TRBV27 ASSSGSRPNYGYT
TRBJ1-5 TRBV18 ASSLNRESNQPQH
TRBJ2-2 TRBV27 ASSLRARGQRGANTGELF
TRBJ2-3 TRBV11-3 ASSLGELGTDTQY
TRBJ1-4 TRBV20-1 SASSGAQNEKLF
TRBJ2-2 TRBV11-2 ASSLEPGVTGELF
TRBJ1-2 TRBV10-3 AISDSNDRALYT
TRBJ1-4 TRBV11-2 ASSYDRGDEKLF
TRBJ1-2 TRBV6-6 ASSPQRNYGYT
TRBJ1-5 TRBV12-5 ASGPVGGNQPQH
TRBJ1-3 TRBV9 ASSPSQGGYSGNTIY
TRBJ2-7 TRBV3-1/TRBV3-2 ASSPPGLAGMYEQY
TRBJ2-7 TRBV7-8 ASSLGGQGYSYEQY
TRBJ1-6 TRBV5-1 ASSLADRGASPLH
TRBJ2-7 TRBV5-8 ASSRDYSYEQY
TRBJ1-2 TRBV3-1/TRBV3-2 ASSLRGDTSGGYT
TRBJ2-3 TRBV3-1/TRBV3-2 ASSQEPTRTDTQY
TRBJ2-1 TRBV27 ASSLSGPGQPYNEQF
TRBJ2-2 TRBV5-1 ASSWGQLRGELF